This record covers a single T cell receptor (beta chain). The data are from a study of identical twins. CDR1 is KGHSH, CDR2 LQKENI, per germline. The CDR3 runs to 13 residues. Deletions cut 4 bases from V and 8 bases from J, with 14 bases between. TCRdb re-analysed the 5' RACE reads in MiXCR, keeping a single row per CDR3 protein. The sample lists about 250,000 distinct CDR3 sequences; roughly 13% were seen once. Sequences were obtained from memory (CD45RO+) T cells sorted from blood. The chain is built from TRBV18 and TRBJ1-1; possibly TRBD1 for D (5 bases). The TCR sequence derives from a young woman in good health. The CDR3 DNA reads TGTGCCAGCTCACTGAGACAAGGGGACGAAGCTTTCTTT. It encodes CASSLRQGDEAFF.